The clone carrying this TCR beta chain was seen only a few times. The antigen is undetermined. This record belongs to a study of T cell responses to AZD1222 COVID-19 vaccine. Study outcomes and limitations: Donors skewed white British and female; clonal diversity was possibly underestimated. Spike-specific TCR breadth and depth rose after two AZD1222 doses. There were repertoire samples only from the period after the peak T cell response.

Generated by immunoSEQ multiplex PCR, the TCRdb table keeps only in-frame clones and is missing some. The table includes under 80,000 clones, 84% detected once. The germline CDR1 and CDR2 sequences are LNHDA and SQIVND (reference sequence). V shed 4 bases and J 2 bases; nucleotides not matched to a gene: 4. The CDR3 totals 15 residues. The chain links TRBV19 to TRBJ2-5; TRBD1 matches 10 bases. The sample in question was peripheral blood, obtained on day 0 of AZD1222 vaccination. The sequence was obtained from an adult in good health. The CDR3: CASSTSGQGQETQYF. The DNA of the CDR3 is TGTGCCAGTAGTACCTCGGGACAGGGGCAAGAGACCCAGTACTTC.